These 15 T cell receptor beta chains came from one sample sequenced in a study of blood T cell repertoires in COVID-19. Data came from immunoSEQ multiplex PCR; TCRdb stores just in-frame clones and leaves some out. The sample yields hundreds of thousands of clones, approximately 86% seen once. Sequenced input: peripheral blood. All receptors derive from a woman aged 70-85 years with COVID-19, enrolled during active disease.

This sequence joins TRBV15 and TRBJ2-4; perhaps TRBD1 as D (6 bases). The length of the CDR3 is 18 residues. V dropped 0 bases and J dropped 1 base, with 16 bases sitting between them. CDR1 and CDR2 from the germline V gene are LNHNV and YYDKDF (reference sequence). The CDR3 bases are TGTGCCACCAGCAGAGATAGAGGGGCGAGGGGGGCCAAAAACATTCAGTACTTC. It yields the protein CATSRDRGARGAKNIQYF. The complete variable domain, with remaining parts taken from reference TRBV15 and TRBJ2-4, reads DAMVIQNPRYQVTQFGKPVTLSCSQTLNHNVMYWYQQKSSQAPKLLFHYYDKDFNNEADTPDNFQSRRPNTSFCFLDIRSPGLGDTAMYLCATSRDRGARGAKNIQYFGAGTRLSVL.

This chain uses TRBV4-1 with TRBJ2-1; D perhaps matches TRBD1 (5 bases). The germline V gene has CDR1 MGHRA and CDR2 YSYEKL. V lost 4 bases and J 5 bases, leaving 15 bases between the germline ends. CDR3 length: 15 residues. CDR3 DNA sequence: TGCGCCAGCAGCCGTTCCAGGGAAGTCCACAATGAGCAGTTCTTC. Protein sequence: CASSRSREVHNEQFF.

The gene calls are TRBV27 and TRBJ1-2; D unresolved. This CDR3 is 15 amino acids long. The germline V gene encodes CDR1 MNHEY and CDR2 SMNVEV (reference sequence). Trimming removed 0 bases from V and 0 bases from J, with 8 bases in between. CDR3 bases: TGTGCCAGCAGTTTATCCCTCAACACTAACTATGGCTACACCTTC. Translation gives CASSLSLNTNYGYTF.

The chain employs TRBV7-2 and TRBJ1-2; 8 bases are a match to TRBD1. V was pared by 4 bases and J by 4 bases, with 5 bases of the junction left unmatched. The CDR3 covers 14 residues. Per the germline V gene, CDR1 is SGHTA and CDR2 is FQGNSA. This chain's CDR3 is CASSSDRGTYGYTF. The CDR3, as DNA: TGTGCCAGCAGCTCCGACAGGGGAACCTATGGCTACACCTTC.

The gene calls are TRBV6-5 and TRBJ1-2; D is possibly TRBD1 (5 bases). Germline CDR1 reads MNHEY; CDR2 reads SVGAGI. The CDR3 runs 13 residues. Trimming took off 0 bases at V and 8 bases at J, with 10 bases between the two ends. The CDR3 protein is CASSYSGERGYTF. CDR3 DNA: TGTGCCAGCAGTTACTCAGGGGAACGAGGCTACACCTTC.

This chain connects TRBV12-5 to TRBJ2-1; 9 nucleotides line up with TRBD1. The ends lost 2 bases at V and 5 bases at J; junction bases unmatched: 10. The CDR3 sequence is 17 residues long. Per germline, CDR1 LGHNT and CDR2 FRNRAP. In DNA form, the CDR3 reads TGTGCTAGTGGTTTGTCGCTCCAGGGACAGGGTAACAATGAGCAGTTCTTC. This sequence encodes CASGLSLQGQGNNEQFF.

The V and J genes are TRBV5-1 and TRBJ2-7, with TRBD2 matching over 12 bases. This CDR3 contains 15 residues. Germline CDR1 SGHRS, CDR2 YFSETQ. The trim removed 6 bases at V and 4 bases at J, leaving 8 bases unmatched. The CDR3 region has the DNA TGCGCCAGCAAGGTGACTAGCGGGGGAGGATACGAGCAGTACTTC. Its translation: CASKVTSGGGYEQYF.

Notes on this clone: Distinct nucleotide sequences in the sample also encode this CDR3. The V and J genes are TRBV7-2 and TRBJ2-5; TRBD1 might be the D (5 bases). CDR3 length: 13 amino acids. The V and J ends lost 6 bases and 2 bases respectively, with 10 bases between them. Germline V gene lookup returns CDR1 SGHTA and CDR2 FQGNSA. The CDR3 DNA sequence: TGTGCCAGCAGTCCGCCAGGGCAAGAGACCCAGTACTTC. Amino acids: CASSPPGQETQYF.

The CDR3 DNA is TGTGCCAGCAGGGGTTGGACTCCGGAGACCCAGTACTTC. Its translation: CASRGWTPETQYF. This chain connects TRBV5-5 to TRBJ2-5, with a tentative D call TRBD2 (5 bases). CDR3 length: 13 residues. Trimming left V 5 bases short and J 5 bases short, with 13 bases between. Germline V CDR1 and CDR2: SGHKS, YYEKEE (reference sequence).

The chain links TRBV10-3 to TRBJ2-5, with 8 positions matching TRBD1. The CDR3 loop spans 16 amino acids. With 5 bases clipped from V and 2 bases from J, the junction kept 10 bases outside the gene matches. The germline V gene has CDR1 ENHRY and CDR2 SYGVKD. CDR3 residues: CAISPSRGLLQETQYF. In DNA, the CDR3 is TGTGCCATCAGTCCGTCCAGGGGGCTATTACAAGAGACCCAGTACTTC.

This clone was seen once. The chain employs TRBV12-3 or TRBV12-4 and TRBJ2-7, with TRBD1 as a possible D gene (6 bases). This CDR3 has 13 amino acids. The V end lost 5 bases, the J end lost 2 bases, and 10 bases lay between the germline ends. CDR3 protein: CASSPDRAYEQYF. As DNA, the CDR3 is TGTGCCAGCAGTCCGGACAGAGCCTACGAGCAGTACTTC.

The chain links TRBV30 to TRBJ1-5; a possible D gene is TRBD1 (6 bases). The V and J ends lost 0 bases and 6 bases respectively, with 15 bases between them. The CDR3 length is 15 residues. Germline lookup yields CDR1 GTSNPN and CDR2 SVGIG (reference sequence). CDR3 sequence reads: CAWSVRGRGIQPQHF. The CDR3, as DNA: TGTGCCTGGAGTGTACGCGGGAGGGGGATTCAGCCCCAGCATTTT.

The rearrangement uses TRBV7-2 and TRBJ1-1; TRBD1 matches 7 bases. The V gene's germline CDR1 is SGHTA and CDR2 FQGNSA. With V trimmed by 2 bases and J by 5 bases, 8 bases remained unmatched. The CDR3 consists of 15 residues. This CDR3 reads CASSLMKGARTEAFF. For the CDR3, the DNA is TGTGCCAGCAGCTTAATGAAGGGGGCAAGGACTGAAGCTTTCTTT.

This clone was counted only a few times. The V call is TRBV9, the J call TRBJ1-1; D gene unclear. CDR3 size: 12 residues. Trimming stripped 3 bases from V and 1 base from J, with 4 bases between. Germline V gene lookup returns CDR1 SGDLS and CDR2 YYNGEE. CDR3 in amino acids: CASSASNTEAFF. In DNA form, the CDR3 reads TGTGCCAGCAGCGCCTCGAACACTGAAGCTTTCTTT.

The chain links TRBV27 to TRBJ1-2, with 7 bases identical to TRBD1. Germline V gives CDR1 MNHEY, CDR2 SMNVEV (reference sequence). This CDR3 is built from 14 residues. The V and J ends lost 5 bases and 2 bases, in that order; junction bases with no gene match: 5. The CDR3 DNA follows: TGTGCCAGCAGTGCGGACAGGAGGAACTATGGCTACACCTTC. Protein product: CASSADRRNYGYTF.